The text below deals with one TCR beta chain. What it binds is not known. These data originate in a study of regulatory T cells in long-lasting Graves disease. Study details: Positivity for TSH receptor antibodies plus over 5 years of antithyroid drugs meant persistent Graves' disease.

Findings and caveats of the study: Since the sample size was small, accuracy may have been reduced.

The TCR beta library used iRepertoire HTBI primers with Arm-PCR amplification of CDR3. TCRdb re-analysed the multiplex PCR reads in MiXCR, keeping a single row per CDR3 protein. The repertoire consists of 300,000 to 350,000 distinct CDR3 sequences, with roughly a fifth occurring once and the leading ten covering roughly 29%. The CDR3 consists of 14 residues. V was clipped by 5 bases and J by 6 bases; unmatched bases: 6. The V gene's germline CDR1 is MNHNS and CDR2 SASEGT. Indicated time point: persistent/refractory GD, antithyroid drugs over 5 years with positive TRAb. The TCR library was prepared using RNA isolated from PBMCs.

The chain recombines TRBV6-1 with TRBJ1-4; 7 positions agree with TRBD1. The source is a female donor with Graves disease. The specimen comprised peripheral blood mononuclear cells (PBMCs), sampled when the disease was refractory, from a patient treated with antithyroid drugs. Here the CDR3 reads CASSPGQAHEKLFF. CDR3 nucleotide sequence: TGTGCCAGCAGTCCCGGACAGGCTCATGAAAAACTGTTTTTT.